The TCR beta chain described here comes from a study of shared clonotypes between healthy human individuals. This CDR3 has 16 amino acids. CDR1 SGHTA and CDR2 FQGNSA come from the germline V gene. Deletions cut 1 base from V and 7 bases from J, with 19 bases between. TCRdb keeps only in-frame clones here, not all; method: immunoSEQ multiplex PCR. The sample includes about 1 million clones, approximately 72% of them seen just once. Each of the donors was a healthy adult who was HIV-negative and had not had a recent acute infection or vaccination. The sequencing sample was made of memory CD4+ T cells sorted from blood. Subset denoted: CD45RA-negative fraction. This clonotype was sampled from a man in his late teens or twenties in good health. The chain uses TRBV7-2 and TRBJ2-5; D might be TRBD2 (9 bases). CDR3 residues: CASSLELAGTGGTQYF. In nucleotides, the CDR3 is TGTGCCAGCAGCTTAGAGCTAGCGGGGACAGGAGGGACCCAGTACTTC.